Listed here is a single T cell receptor beta chain. The germline V and J ends were trimmed by 8 bases and 5 bases, with 13 bases remaining between them. The germline gives CDR1 SNHLY, CDR2 FYNNEI. There are 13 residues in the CDR3. This entry is derived from a study of blood T cell repertoires in COVID-19. Study in general: The United States, Italy and Spain supplied acute and convalescent COVID-19 samples.

Sequencing used immunoSEQ multiplex PCR; TCRdb keeps in-frame clones, though not all of them. The table shows 55,000 to 75,000 clones, with over 85% occurring only once. V usage is TRBV2 and J usage is TRBJ1-5, with D unresolved. The clonotype comes from a man aged 55 to 70 with acute or convalescent COVID-19. The sequenced sample was peripheral blood. The chain's CDR3 is CASAPGMDQPQHF. The CDR3 region has the DNA TGTGCCAGCGCCCCGGGGATGGATCAGCCCCAGCATTTT.